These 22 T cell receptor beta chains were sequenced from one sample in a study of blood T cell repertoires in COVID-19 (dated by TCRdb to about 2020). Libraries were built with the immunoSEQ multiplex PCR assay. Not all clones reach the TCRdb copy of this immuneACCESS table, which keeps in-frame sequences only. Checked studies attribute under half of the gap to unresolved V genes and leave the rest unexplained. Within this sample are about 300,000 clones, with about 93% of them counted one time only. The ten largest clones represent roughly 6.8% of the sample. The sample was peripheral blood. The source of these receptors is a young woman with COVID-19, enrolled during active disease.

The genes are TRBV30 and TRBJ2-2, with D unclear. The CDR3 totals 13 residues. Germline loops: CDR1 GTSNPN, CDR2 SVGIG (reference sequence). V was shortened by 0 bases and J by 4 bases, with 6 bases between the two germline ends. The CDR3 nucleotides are TGTGCCTGGAGTGTAATCATCACCGGGGAGCTGTTTTTT. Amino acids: CAWSVIITGELFF.

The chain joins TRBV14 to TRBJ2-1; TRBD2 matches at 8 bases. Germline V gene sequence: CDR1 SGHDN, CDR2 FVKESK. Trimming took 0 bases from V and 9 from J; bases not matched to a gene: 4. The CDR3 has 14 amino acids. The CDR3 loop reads CASSQEWTSFEQFF. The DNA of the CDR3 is TGTGCCAGCAGCCAAGAATGGACTAGCTTTGAGCAGTTCTTC.

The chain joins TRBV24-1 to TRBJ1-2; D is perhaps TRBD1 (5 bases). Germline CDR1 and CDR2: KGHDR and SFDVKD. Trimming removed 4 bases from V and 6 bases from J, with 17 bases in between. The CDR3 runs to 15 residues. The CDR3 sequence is CATSDPGEGPNGYTF. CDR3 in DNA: TGTGCCACCAGTGACCCCGGGGAGGGACCTAATGGCTACACCTTC.

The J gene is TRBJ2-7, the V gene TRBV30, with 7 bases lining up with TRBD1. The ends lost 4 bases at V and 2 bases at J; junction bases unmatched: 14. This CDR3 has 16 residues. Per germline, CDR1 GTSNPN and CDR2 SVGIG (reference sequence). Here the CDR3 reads CAWTGTRTGMTYEQYF. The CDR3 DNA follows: TGTGCCTGGACTGGAACCCGGACAGGAATGACCTACGAGCAGTACTTC.

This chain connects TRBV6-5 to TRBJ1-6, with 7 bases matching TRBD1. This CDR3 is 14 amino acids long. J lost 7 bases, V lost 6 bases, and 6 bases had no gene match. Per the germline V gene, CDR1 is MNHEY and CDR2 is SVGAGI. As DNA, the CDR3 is TGTGCCAGCAGCCCCGACAGGGCGAATTCACCCCTCCACTTT. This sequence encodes CASSPDRANSPLHF.

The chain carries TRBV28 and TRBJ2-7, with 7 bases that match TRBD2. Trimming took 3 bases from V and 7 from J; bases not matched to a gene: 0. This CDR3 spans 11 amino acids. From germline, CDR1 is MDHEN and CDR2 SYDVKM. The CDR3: CASSLGGEQYF. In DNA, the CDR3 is TGTGCCAGCAGTTTGGGAGGGGAGCAGTACTTC.

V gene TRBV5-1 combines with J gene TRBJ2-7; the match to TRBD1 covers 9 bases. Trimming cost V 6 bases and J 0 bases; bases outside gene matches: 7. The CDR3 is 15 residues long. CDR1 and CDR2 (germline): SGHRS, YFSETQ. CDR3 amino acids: CASKRAQGASYEQYF. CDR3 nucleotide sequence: TGCGCCAGCAAGAGAGCACAGGGGGCCTCCTACGAGCAGTACTTC.

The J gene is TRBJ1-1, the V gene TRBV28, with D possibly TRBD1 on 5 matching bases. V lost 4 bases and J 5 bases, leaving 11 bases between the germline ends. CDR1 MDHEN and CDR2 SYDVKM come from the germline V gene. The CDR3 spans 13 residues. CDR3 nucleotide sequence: TGTGCCAGCAGTTCAGCAGGGAAGACTGAAGCTTTCTTT. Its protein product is CASSSAGKTEAFF.

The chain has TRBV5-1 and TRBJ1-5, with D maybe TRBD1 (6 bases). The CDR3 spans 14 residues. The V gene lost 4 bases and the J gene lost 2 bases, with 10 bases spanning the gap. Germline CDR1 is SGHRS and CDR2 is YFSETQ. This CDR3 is CASSPDSRNQPQHF. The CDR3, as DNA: TGCGCCAGCAGCCCGGACAGTCGCAATCAGCCCCAGCATTTT.

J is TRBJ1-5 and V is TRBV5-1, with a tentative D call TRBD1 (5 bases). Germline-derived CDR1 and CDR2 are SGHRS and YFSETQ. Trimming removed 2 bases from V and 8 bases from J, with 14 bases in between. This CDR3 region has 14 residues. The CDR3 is CASSFGGMGEPQHF. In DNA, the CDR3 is TGCGCCAGCAGCTTCGGGGGGATGGGGGAGCCCCAGCATTTT.

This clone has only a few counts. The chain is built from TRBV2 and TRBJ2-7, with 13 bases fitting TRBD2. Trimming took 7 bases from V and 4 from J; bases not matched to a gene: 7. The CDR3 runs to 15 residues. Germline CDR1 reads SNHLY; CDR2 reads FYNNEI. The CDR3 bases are TGTGCCAGCAAGGGACTAGCGGGACCAGGGTACGAGCAGTACTTC. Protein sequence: CASKGLAGPGYEQYF. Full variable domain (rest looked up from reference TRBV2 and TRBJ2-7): EPEVTQTPSHQVTQMGQEVILRCVPISNHLYFYWYRQILGQKVEFLVSFYNNEISEKSEIFDDQFSVERPDGSNFTLKIRSTKLEDSAMYFCASKGLAGPGYEQYFGPGTRLTVT.

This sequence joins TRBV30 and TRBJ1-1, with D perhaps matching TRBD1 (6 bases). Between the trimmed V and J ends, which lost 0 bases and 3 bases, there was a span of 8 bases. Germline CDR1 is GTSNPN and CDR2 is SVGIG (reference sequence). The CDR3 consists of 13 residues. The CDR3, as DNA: TGTGCCTGGAGTGTACGGACAGACACTGAAGCTTTCTTT. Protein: CAWSVRTDTEAFF. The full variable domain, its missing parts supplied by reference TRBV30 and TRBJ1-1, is SQTIHQWPATLVQPVGSPLSLECTVEGTSNPNLYWYRQAAGRGLQLLFYSVGIGQISSEVPQNLSASRPQDRQFILSSKKLLLSDSGFYLCAWSVRTDTEAFFGQGTRLTVV.

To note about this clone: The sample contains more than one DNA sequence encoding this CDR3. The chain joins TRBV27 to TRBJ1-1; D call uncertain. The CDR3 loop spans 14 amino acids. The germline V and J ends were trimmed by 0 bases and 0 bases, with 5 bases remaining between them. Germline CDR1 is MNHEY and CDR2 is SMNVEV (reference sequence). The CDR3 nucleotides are TGTGCCAGCAGTTTATCTGGCTTGAACACTGAAGCTTTCTTT. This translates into CASSLSGLNTEAFF.

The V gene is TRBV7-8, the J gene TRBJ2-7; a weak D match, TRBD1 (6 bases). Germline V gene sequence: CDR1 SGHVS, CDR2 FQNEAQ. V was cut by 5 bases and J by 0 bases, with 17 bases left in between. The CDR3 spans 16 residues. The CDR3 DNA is TGTGCCAGCAGCCCCCGGGACAAACCCAGCTCCTACGAGCAGTACTTC. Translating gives CASSPRDKPSSYEQYF.

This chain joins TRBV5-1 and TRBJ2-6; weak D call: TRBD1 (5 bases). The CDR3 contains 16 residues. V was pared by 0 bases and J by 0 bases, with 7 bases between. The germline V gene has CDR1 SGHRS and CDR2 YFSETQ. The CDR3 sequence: CASSLGGSSGANVLTF. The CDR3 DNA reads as TGCGCCAGCAGCTTGGGGGGCAGCTCTGGGGCCAACGTCCTGACTTTC.

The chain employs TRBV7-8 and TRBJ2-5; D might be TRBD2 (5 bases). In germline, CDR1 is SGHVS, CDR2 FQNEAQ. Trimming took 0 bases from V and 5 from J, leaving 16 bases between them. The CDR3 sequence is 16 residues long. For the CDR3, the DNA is TGTGCCAGCAGCTTAGCGCGAGGAGGTCGGCAGGAGACCCAGTACTTC. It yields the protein CASSLARGGRQETQYF.

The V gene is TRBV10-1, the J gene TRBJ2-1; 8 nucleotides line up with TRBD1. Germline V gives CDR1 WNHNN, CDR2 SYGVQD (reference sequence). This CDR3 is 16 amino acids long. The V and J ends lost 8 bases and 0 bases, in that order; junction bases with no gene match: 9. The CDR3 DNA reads TGCGCCAGCTCCGCGGTGGGACAGGACTCCTACAATGAGCAGTTCTTC. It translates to CASSAVGQDSYNEQFF.

The CDR3 DNA sequence: TGTGCCAGCAGCCAAGATTCCCGTCATCAGCCCCAGCATTTT. Its translation is CASSQDSRHQPQHF. The chain joins TRBV3-1 (or the pseudogene TRBV3-2) to TRBJ1-5; D not resolved. Germline loops: CDR1 LGHDT, CDR2 YNNKEL (reference sequence). CDR3 length: 14 amino acids. The V end lost 0 bases, the J end lost 5 bases, and 8 bases lay between the germline ends.

The CDR3 nucleotides read TGCGCCAGCAGCCGGGCCCTTTCCTACGAGCAGTACTTC. Its translation is CASSRALSYEQYF. V gene TRBV4-1 combines with J gene TRBJ2-7; D gene ambiguous. The germline V gene has CDR1 MGHRA and CDR2 YSYEKL. V gave up 4 bases and J gave up 1 base, with 8 bases separating them. The CDR3 length is 13 residues.

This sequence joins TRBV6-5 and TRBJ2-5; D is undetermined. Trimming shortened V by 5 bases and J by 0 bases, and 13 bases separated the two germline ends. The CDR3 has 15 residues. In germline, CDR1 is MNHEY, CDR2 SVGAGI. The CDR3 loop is CASSLLVQHQETQYF. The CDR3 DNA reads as TGTGCCAGCAGTCTCTTAGTACAGCACCAAGAGACCCAGTACTTC.

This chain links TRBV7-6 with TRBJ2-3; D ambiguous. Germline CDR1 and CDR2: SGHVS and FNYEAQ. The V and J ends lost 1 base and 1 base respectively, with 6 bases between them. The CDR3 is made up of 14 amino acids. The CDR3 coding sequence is TGTGCCAGCAGCTTAGGTCGGGGCACAGATACGCAGTATTTT. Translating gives CASSLGRGTDTQYF.

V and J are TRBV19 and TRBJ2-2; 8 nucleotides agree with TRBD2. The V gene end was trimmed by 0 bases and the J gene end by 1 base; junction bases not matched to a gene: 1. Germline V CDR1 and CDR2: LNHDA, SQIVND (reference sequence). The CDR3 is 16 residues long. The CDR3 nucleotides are TGTGCCAGTAGTATAGATCGGGGGGGGAACACCGGGGAGCTGTTTTTT. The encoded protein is CASSIDRGGNTGELFF.